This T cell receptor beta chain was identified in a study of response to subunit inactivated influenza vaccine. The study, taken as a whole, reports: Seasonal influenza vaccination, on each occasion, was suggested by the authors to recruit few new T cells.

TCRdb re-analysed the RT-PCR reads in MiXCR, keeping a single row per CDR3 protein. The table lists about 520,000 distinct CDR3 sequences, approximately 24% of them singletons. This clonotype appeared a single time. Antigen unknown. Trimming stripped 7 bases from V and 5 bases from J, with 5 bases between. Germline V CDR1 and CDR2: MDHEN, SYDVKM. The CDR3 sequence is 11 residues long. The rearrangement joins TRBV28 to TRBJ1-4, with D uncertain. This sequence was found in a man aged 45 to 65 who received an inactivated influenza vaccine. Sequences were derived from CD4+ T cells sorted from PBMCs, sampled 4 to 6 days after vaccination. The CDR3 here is CASKGNEKLFF. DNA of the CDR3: TGTGCCAGCAAGGGAAATGAAAAACTGTTTTTT.